The TCR beta chain described here comes from a study of T cell responses to AZD1222 COVID-19 vaccine. Study results and caveats: The study found Spike-specific TCR breadth and depth rose after two AZD1222 doses. Among the donors, most were white British and more were female, and clonal diversity was possibly underestimated. The number of AZD1222 recipients seropositive at baseline was only five or six.

This table comes from immunoSEQ multiplex PCR, and its TCRdb copy is limited to in-frame clones, with some not included. The data contain approximately 80,000 clones, approximately 90% of them singletons. As for this clone: The antigen is not known.

The CDR3 is made up of 16 amino acids. The germline CDR1 and CDR2 sequences are MDHEN and SYDVKM. J lost 1 base, V lost 2 bases, and 6 bases had no gene match. The receptor's source is an adult who received the AZD1222 COVID-19 vaccine. The chain combines TRBV28 with TRBJ2-7; 9 bases map to TRBD2. The source was peripheral blood, collected 28 days after the second AZD1222 dose. The CDR3 bases are TGTGCCAGCAGTTTACTCGGGCGGGAGGGTTCCTACGAGCAGTACTTC. Translated: CASSLLGREGSYEQYF.